This record concerns one T cell receptor beta chain sequence. Its matching antigen is unknown. V lost 9 bases to trimming and J lost 2 bases; unmatched junction nucleotides: 7. The CDR3 spans 13 residues. Germline V gene sequence: CDR1 MNHEY, CDR2 SVGAGI. This sample stems from a study of cytomegalovirus exposure and HLA in healthy donors. Study-level results: Earlier analysis looked at TCR beta V segments, and most were productive about 90% or about 30% of the time. Highly shared variants forming one cluster were likely a sequencing artifact. TCR sequences were mostly rare, though some public TCRs occurred in many donors.

The PCR was carried out with 60 Vbeta primers and 13 Jbeta primers. The protocol was immunoSEQ multiplex PCR, while the TCRdb copy is restricted to in-frame clones and leaves out a portion. The data hold approximately 160,000 clones, with roughly 80% observed a single time. The TCR originated in a young woman in good health and CMV-seronegative. This chain joins TRBV6-5 and TRBJ2-7; 7 bases match TRBD2. Sequencing was performed on PBMCs. CDR3 residues: CASGEGLAYEQYF. CDR3 DNA: TGTGCCAGTGGGGAGGGGCTTGCCTACGAGCAGTACTTC.